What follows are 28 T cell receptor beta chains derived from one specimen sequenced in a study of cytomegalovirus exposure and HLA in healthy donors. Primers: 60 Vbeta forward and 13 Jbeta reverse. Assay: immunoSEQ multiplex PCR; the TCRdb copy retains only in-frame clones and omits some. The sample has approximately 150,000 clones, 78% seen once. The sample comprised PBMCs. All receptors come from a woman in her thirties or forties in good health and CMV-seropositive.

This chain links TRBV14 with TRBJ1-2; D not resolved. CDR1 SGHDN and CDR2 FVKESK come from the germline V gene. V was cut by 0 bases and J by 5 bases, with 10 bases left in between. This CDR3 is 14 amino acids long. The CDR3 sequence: CASSQDSDLYGYTF. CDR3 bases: TGTGCCAGCAGCCAAGATAGCGATCTTTATGGCTACACCTTC.

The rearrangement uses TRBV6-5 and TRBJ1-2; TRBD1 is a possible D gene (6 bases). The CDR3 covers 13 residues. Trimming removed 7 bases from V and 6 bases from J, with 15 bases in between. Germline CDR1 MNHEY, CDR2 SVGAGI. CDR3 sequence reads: CASTRGGADGYTF. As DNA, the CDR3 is TGTGCCAGCACCCGGGGGGGCGCCGATGGCTACACCTTC.

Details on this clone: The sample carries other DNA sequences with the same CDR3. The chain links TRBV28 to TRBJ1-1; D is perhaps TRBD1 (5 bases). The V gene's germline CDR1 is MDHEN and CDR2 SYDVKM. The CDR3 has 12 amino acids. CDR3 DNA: TGTGCAATCGGACGGCAGGGCACTGAAGCTTTCTTT. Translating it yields CAIGRQGTEAFF.

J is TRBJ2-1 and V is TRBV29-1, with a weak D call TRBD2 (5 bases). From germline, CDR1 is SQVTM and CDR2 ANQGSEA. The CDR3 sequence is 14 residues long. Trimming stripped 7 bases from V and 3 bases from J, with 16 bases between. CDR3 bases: TGCAGCGCCCTTCTAGCTTCCGACTACAATGAGCAGTTCTTC. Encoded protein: CSALLASDYNEQFF.

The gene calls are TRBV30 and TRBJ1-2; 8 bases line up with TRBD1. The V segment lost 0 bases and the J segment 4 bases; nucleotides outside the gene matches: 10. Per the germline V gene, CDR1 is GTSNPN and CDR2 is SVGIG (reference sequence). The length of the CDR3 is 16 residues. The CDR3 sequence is CAWSVDRGGFGYGYTF. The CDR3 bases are TGTGCCTGGAGTGTTGACAGGGGAGGTTTCGGCTATGGCTACACCTTC.

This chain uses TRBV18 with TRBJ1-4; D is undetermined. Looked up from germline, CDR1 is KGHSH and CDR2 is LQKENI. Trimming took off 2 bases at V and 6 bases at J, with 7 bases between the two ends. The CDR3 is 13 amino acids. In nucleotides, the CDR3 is TGTGCCAGCTCACCATCCGGAGATGAAAAACTGTTTTTT. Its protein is CASSPSGDEKLFF.

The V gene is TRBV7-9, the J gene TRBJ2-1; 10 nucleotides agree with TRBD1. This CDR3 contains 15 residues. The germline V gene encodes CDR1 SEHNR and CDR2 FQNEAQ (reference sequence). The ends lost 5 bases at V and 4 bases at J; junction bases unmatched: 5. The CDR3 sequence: CASSRGTGVYNEQFF. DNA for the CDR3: TGTGCCAGCAGCCGCGGGACAGGGGTATACAATGAGCAGTTCTTC.

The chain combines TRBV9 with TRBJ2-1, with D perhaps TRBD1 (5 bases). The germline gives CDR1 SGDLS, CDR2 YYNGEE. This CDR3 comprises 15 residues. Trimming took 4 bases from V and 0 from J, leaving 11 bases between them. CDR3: CASSTQGVSYNEQFF. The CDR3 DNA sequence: TGTGCCAGCAGCACTCAAGGGGTCTCCTACAATGAGCAGTTCTTC.

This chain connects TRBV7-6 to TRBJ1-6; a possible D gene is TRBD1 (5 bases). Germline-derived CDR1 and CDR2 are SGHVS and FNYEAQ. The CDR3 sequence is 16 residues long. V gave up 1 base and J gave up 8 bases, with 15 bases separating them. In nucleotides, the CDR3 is TGTGCCAGCAGCTTAGGATCAGGGATGTCCGATTCACCCCTCCACTTT. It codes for CASSLGSGMSDSPLHF.

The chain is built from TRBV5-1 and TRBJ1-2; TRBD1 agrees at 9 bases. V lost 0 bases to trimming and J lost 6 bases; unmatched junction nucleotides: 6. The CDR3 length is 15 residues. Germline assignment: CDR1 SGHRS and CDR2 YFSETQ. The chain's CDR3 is CASSLDDRGGNGYTF. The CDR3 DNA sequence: TGCGCCAGCAGCTTGGATGACAGGGGGGGGAATGGCTACACCTTC. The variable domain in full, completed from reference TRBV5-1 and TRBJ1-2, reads KAGVTQTPRYLIKTRGQQVTLSCSPISGHRSVSWYQQTPGQGLQFLFEYFSETQRNKGNFPGRFSGRQFSNSRSEMNVSTLELGDSALYLCASSLDDRGGNGYTFGSGTRLTVV.

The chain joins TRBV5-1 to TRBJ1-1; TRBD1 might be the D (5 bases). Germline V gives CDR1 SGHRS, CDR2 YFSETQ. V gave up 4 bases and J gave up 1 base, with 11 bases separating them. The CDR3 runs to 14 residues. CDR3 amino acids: CASSPAGWNTEAFF. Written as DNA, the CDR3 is TGCGCCAGCAGCCCCGCAGGGTGGAACACTGAAGCTTTCTTT.

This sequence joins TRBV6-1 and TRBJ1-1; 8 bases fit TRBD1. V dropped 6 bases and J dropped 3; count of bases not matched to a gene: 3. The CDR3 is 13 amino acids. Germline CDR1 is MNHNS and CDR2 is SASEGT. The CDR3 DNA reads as TGTGCCAGCAGGACAGGGGATGACACTGAAGCTTTCTTT. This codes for CASRTGDDTEAFF.

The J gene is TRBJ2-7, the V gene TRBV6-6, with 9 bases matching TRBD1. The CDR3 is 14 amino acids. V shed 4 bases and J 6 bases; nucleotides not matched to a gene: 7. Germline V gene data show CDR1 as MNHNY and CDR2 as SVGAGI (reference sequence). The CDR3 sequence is CASSSGQGFGEQYF. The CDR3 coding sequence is TGTGCCAGCAGTTCGGGACAGGGTTTTGGCGAGCAGTACTTC.

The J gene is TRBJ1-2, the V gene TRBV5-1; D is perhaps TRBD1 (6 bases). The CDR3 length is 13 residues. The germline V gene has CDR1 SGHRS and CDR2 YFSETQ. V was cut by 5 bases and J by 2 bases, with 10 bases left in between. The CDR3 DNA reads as TGCGCCAGCAGGGGGGCGGTGAACTATGGCTACACCTTC. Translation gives CASRGAVNYGYTF.

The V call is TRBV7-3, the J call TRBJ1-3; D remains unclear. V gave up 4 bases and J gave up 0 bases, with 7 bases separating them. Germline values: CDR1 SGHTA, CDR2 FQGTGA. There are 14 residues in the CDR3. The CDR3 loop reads CASSSGDSGNTIYF. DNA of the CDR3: TGTGCCAGCAGCTCCGGGGACTCTGGAAACACCATATATTTT.

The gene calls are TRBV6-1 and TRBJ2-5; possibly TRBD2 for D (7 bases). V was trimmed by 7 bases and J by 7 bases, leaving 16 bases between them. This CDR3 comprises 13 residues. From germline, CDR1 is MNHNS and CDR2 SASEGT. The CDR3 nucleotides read TGTGCCAGCATAGGGGGGGCCGGTGGGACCCAGTACTTC. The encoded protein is CASIGGAGGTQYF.

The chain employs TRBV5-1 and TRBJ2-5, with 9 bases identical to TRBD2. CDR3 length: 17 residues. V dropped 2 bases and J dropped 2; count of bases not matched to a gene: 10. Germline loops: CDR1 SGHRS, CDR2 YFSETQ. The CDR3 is CASSLGTQAGGQETQYF. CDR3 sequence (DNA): TGCGCCAGCAGCTTAGGCACTCAAGCGGGGGGTCAAGAGACCCAGTACTTC.

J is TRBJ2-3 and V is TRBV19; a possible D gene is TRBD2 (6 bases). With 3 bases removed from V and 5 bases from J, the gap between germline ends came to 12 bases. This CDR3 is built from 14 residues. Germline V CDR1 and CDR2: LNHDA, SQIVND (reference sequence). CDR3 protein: CASSILGSRDTQYF. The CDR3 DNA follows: TGTGCCAGTAGTATCCTCGGGAGTCGAGATACGCAGTATTTT.

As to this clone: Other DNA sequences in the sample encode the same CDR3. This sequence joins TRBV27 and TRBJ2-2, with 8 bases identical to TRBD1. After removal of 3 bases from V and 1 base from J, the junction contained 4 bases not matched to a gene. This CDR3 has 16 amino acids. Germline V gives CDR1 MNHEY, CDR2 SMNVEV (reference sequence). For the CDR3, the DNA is TGTGCCAGCAGTTTCTACGGGACAGGGAACACCGGGGAGCTGTTTTTT. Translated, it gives CASSFYGTGNTGELFF.

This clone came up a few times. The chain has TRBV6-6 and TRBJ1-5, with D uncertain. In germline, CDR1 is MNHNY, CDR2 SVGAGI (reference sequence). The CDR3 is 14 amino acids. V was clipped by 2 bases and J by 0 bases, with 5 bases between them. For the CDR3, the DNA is TGTGCCAGCAGTTACCGGGATAGCAATCAGCCCCAGCATTTT. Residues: CASSYRDSNQPQHF.

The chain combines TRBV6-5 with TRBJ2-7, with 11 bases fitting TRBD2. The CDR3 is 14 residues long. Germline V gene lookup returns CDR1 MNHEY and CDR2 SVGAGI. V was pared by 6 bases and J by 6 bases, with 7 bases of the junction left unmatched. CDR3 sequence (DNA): TGTGCCAGCAGCCGTAGCGGGGGGGCCGCCGAGCAGTACTTC. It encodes CASSRSGGAAEQYF.

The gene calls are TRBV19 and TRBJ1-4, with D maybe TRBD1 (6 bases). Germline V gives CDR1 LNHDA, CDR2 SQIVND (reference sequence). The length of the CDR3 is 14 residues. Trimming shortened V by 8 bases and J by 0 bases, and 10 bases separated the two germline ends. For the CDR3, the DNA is TGTGCCAGTTCAACAGGGACAACTAATGAAAAACTGTTTTTT. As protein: CASSTGTTNEKLFF.

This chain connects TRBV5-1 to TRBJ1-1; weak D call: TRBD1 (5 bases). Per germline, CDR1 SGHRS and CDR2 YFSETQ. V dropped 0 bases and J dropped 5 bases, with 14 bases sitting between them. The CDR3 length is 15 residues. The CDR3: CASSLVGRGGTEAFF. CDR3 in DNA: TGCGCCAGCAGCTTGGTTGGGCGCGGGGGGACTGAAGCTTTCTTT.

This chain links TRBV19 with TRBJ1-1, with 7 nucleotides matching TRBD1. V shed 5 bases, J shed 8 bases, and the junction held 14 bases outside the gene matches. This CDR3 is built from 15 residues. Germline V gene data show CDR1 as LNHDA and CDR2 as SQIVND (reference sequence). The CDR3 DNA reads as TGTGCCAGTAGTGTATCCCACAGGGGAAGGGGAGAAGCTTTCTTT. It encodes CASSVSHRGRGEAFF.

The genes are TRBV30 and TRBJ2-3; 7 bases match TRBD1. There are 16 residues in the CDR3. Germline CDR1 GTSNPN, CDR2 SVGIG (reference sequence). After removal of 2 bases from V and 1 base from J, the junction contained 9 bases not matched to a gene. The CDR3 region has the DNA TGTGCCTGGAGTACGGCAGGGGGTTTTGGCACAGATACGCAGTATTTT. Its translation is CAWSTAGGFGTDTQYF. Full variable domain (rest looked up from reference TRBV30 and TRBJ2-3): SQTIHQWPATLVQPVGSPLSLECTVEGTSNPNLYWYRQAAGRGLQLLFYSVGIGQISSEVPQNLSASRPQDRQFILSSKKLLLSDSGFYLCAWSTAGGFGTDTQYFGPGTRLTVL.

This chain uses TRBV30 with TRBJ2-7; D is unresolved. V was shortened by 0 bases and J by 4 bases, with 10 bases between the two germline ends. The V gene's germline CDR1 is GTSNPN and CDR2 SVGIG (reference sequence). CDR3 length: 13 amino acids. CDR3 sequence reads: CAWSVEAPYEQYF. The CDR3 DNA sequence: TGTGCCTGGAGTGTAGAGGCACCGTACGAGCAGTACTTC. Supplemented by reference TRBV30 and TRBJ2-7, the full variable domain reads SQTIHQWPATLVQPVGSPLSLECTVEGTSNPNLYWYRQAAGRGLQLLFYSVGIGQISSEVPQNLSASRPQDRQFILSSKKLLLSDSGFYLCAWSVEAPYEQYFGPGTRLTVT.

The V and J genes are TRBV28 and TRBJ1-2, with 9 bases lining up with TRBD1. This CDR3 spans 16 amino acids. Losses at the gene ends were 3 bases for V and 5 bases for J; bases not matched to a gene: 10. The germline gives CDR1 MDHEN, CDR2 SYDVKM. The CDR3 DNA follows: TGTGCCAGCAGTTTGGGGGACAGGGTAATTGGATATGGCTACACCTTC. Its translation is CASSLGDRVIGYGYTF.

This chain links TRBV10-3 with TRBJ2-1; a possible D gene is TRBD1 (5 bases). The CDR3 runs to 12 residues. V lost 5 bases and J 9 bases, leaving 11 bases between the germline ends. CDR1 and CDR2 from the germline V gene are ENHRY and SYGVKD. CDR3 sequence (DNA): TGTGCCATCAGTATACAAGGGGTTGAGCAGTTCTTC. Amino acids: CAISIQGVEQFF.